The 30 T cell receptor beta chains listed next were all sequenced from one sample in a study of blood T cell repertoires in COVID-19. TCRdb's table, derived via immunoSEQ multiplex PCR, lists solely in-frame clones and lacks some. Of roughly 100,000 clones listed, 76% are singletons. The sequencing sample was made of peripheral blood. The receptors shown here come from a man at least 80 years old with COVID-19, enrolled during active disease.

The rearrangement joins TRBV19 to TRBJ1-5; D gene unclear. The germline CDR1 and CDR2 sequences are LNHDA and SQIVND (reference sequence). This CDR3 has 14 residues. V was pared by 4 bases and J by 5 bases, with 12 bases between. The CDR3 is CASSSSQRDQPQHF. CDR3 nucleotides: TGTGCCAGTAGTAGTAGCCAGCGGGATCAGCCCCAGCATTTT.

The V and J genes are TRBV4-1 and TRBJ2-7; tentatively, D is TRBD1 (7 bases). V lost 1 base and J 4 bases, leaving 11 bases between the germline ends. This CDR3 has 14 amino acids. The germline CDR1 and CDR2 sequences are MGHRA and YSYEKL. Written as DNA, the CDR3 is TGCGCCAGCAGCCAAGGGAGGGGGCTATACGAGCAGTACTTC. Its translation is CASSQGRGLYEQYF.

The chain has TRBV2 and TRBJ1-5; perhaps TRBD1 as D (5 bases). CDR1 and CDR2 (germline): SNHLY, FYNNEI. The CDR3 is made up of 17 amino acids. Trimming removed 6 bases at V and 2 bases at J, with 20 bases between. CDR3 bases: TGTGCCAGCAGGCCTTCCCCCCAGGGCCTAGGCAATCAGCCCCAGCATTTT. Protein: CASRPSPQGLGNQPQHF.

V usage is TRBV3-1 (or the pseudogene TRBV3-2) and J usage is TRBJ2-5; D may be TRBD1 (6 bases). With 3 bases removed from V and 7 bases from J, the gap between germline ends came to 21 bases. This CDR3 is 16 amino acids long. In germline, CDR1 is LGHDT, CDR2 YNNKEL (reference sequence). In nucleotides, the CDR3 is TGTGCCAGCAGCCACCACCAAGGGGGAGCATCGGGGACCCAGTACTTC. Residues: CASSHHQGGASGTQYF.

This sequence joins TRBV29-1 and TRBJ2-7, with 7 bases aligning to TRBD1. The V gene end was trimmed by 4 bases and the J gene end by 6 bases; junction bases not matched to a gene: 12. Germline lookup yields CDR1 SQVTM and CDR2 ANQGSEA. This CDR3 has 14 amino acids. CDR3 nucleotide sequence: TGCAGCGTTGTTTCTGACAGGGCATTGGGCGAGCAGTACTTC. Residues: CSVVSDRALGEQYF.

J is TRBJ2-2 and V is TRBV6-1, with 8 bases lining up with TRBD1. The V gene end was trimmed by 4 bases and the J gene end by 4 bases; junction bases not matched to a gene: 5. The germline CDR1 and CDR2 sequences are MNHNS and SASEGT. The CDR3 extends over 15 amino acids. CDR3 in amino acids: CASSGAGGATGELFF. CDR3 in DNA: TGTGCCAGCAGTGGAGCAGGGGGCGCCACCGGGGAGCTGTTTTTT.

This chain links TRBV28 with TRBJ2-2; D is unresolved. The CDR3 contains 12 residues. Trimming removed 10 bases at V and 8 bases at J, with 14 bases between. The V gene's germline CDR1 is MDHEN and CDR2 SYDVKM. CDR3 loop: CATALRVGELFF. The CDR3 bases are TGTGCCACCGCTTTGCGCGTAGGGGAGCTGTTTTTT.

The chain employs TRBV19 and TRBJ2-1, with 11 bases that match TRBD2. Per the germline V gene, CDR1 is LNHDA and CDR2 is SQIVND (reference sequence). The CDR3 length is 18 residues. V lost 0 bases, J lost 1 base, and 5 bases stayed unmatched. The CDR3 sequence is CASSIETSGRRSYNEQFF. The CDR3, as DNA: TGTGCCAGTAGTATAGAAACTAGCGGGAGAAGGTCCTACAATGAGCAGTTCTTC.

V is TRBV7-8 and J is TRBJ2-2; no reliable D call. This CDR3 has 16 residues. Trimming pared 1 base from V and 0 bases from J, leaving 9 bases between. Per germline, CDR1 SGHVS and CDR2 FQNEAQ. The CDR3: CASSLGFRANTGELFF. CDR3 in DNA: TGTGCCAGCAGCTTAGGGTTTCGCGCGAACACCGGGGAGCTGTTTTTT.

The J gene is TRBJ2-7, the V gene TRBV7-3; 13 positions match TRBD2. CDR1 is SGHTA and CDR2 is FQGTGA in the germline V gene. This CDR3 contains 16 residues. With 10 bases clipped from V and 5 bases from J, the junction kept 14 bases outside the gene matches. The CDR3 sequence: CATGRRTSGRLNEQYF. The CDR3 region has the DNA TGTGCCACCGGCCGTAGGACTAGCGGGAGACTCAACGAGCAGTACTTC.

The gene calls are TRBV28 and TRBJ1-1; unclear D gene. The CDR3 consists of 13 residues. Per germline, CDR1 MDHEN and CDR2 SYDVKM. Trimming pared 5 bases from V and 8 bases from J, leaving 15 bases between. The CDR3 nucleotides read TGTGCCAGCAGTGGATATCCGGCGGGGGAAGCTTTCTTT. Protein product: CASSGYPAGEAFF.

The genes are TRBV12-3 or TRBV12-4 and TRBJ2-1; TRBD1 is a possible D gene (6 bases). This CDR3 region has 13 residues. Trimming took off 6 bases at V and 10 bases at J, with 16 bases between the two ends. CDR3 sequence: CASRNRETEEQFF. The CDR3 nucleotides are TGTGCCAGCAGGAACAGGGAGACCGAAGAGCAGTTCTTC.

This clone appeared once. This sequence joins TRBV7-9 and TRBJ2-5; TRBD2 matches at 8 bases. The CDR3 has 15 amino acids. CDR1 and CDR2 (germline): SEHNR, FQNEAQ (reference sequence). Trimming at V came to 5 bases and at J to 1 base, leaving 6 bases not matched to a gene. Here the CDR3 reads CASSPLTSGQETQYF. The CDR3, as DNA: TGTGCCAGCAGCCCCCTAACTAGCGGCCAAGAGACCCAGTACTTC.

This clone occurred once. This chain connects TRBV18 to TRBJ2-1; 11 bases match TRBD2. The germline gives CDR1 KGHSH, CDR2 LQKENI. This CDR3 contains 15 residues. The V gene end was trimmed by 3 bases and the J gene end by 3 bases; junction bases not matched to a gene: 1. CDR3 sequence: CASSPGLADYNEQFF. The CDR3 region has the DNA TGTGCCAGCTCACCGGGACTAGCGGACTACAATGAGCAGTTCTTC.

This chain connects TRBV5-1 to TRBJ2-4; 10 bases are a match to TRBD2. This CDR3 has 17 residues. The junction had 9 bases not matched to a gene; V was cut back by 0 bases and J by 6 bases. Germline CDR1 SGHRS, CDR2 YFSETQ. The CDR3 reads CASSLAGTSAMPNIQYF. In nucleotides, the CDR3 is TGCGCCAGCAGCTTGGCCGGGACTAGCGCAATGCCAAACATTCAGTACTTC.

V and J are TRBV24-1 and TRBJ2-1; 12 positions agree with TRBD1. Germline CDR1 reads KGHDR; CDR2 reads SFDVKD. This CDR3 is built from 16 residues. V lost 1 base, J lost 8 bases, and 5 bases stayed unmatched. The CDR3, as DNA: TGTGCCACCAGTGATTTAGGGACAGGGGGCTCAGATGAGCAGTTCTTC. Protein product: CATSDLGTGGSDEQFF.

This rearrangement joins TRBV6-5 to TRBJ2-2; no reliable D call. The CDR3 is made up of 14 amino acids. CDR1 is MNHEY, CDR2 SVGAGI, per germline. The V end was cut by 4 bases, the J end by 5 bases, with 11 bases between. CDR3 loop: CASSFNRRTGELFF. CDR3 bases: TGTGCCAGCAGTTTCAACAGAAGGACCGGGGAGCTGTTTTTT.

The rearrangement links TRBV18 to TRBJ1-2; D is possibly TRBD1 (5 bases). CDR3 length: 15 amino acids. The V end lost 3 bases, the J end lost 8 bases, and 19 bases lay between the germline ends. Germline V gives CDR1 KGHSH, CDR2 LQKENI. The CDR3 sequence: CASSPTRTGDHGYTF. The DNA for the CDR3 is TGTGCCAGCTCACCCACTCGGACGGGGGACCACGGCTACACCTTC.

The gene calls are TRBV4-1 and TRBJ2-3, with TRBD2 matching 10 bases. Per germline, CDR1 MGHRA and CDR2 YSYEKL. The CDR3 consists of 16 residues. J was trimmed by 4 bases and V by 3 bases; bases with no gene match: 7. CDR3 region: CASSHASGRWADTQYF. Here the CDR3 DNA reads TGCGCCAGCAGCCACGCTAGCGGGAGATGGGCAGATACGCAGTATTTT.

The CDR3 region has the DNA TGCGCCAGCAGCCAAGATTCGAGGGGAAGGGAGCGGGTATACAATGAGCAGTTCTTC. Amino acid sequence: CASSQDSRGRERVYNEQFF. This chain joins TRBV4-3 and TRBJ2-1; TRBD2 is a possible D gene (6 bases). CDR3 size: 19 residues. In germline, CDR1 is LGHNA, CDR2 YSLEER. V lost 0 bases and J lost 4, with 22 bases in between.

The chain recombines TRBV7-3 with TRBJ2-3; D call uncertain. The CDR3 is 15 residues long. V lost 2 bases and J lost 1, with 10 bases in between. From germline, CDR1 is SGHTA and CDR2 FQGTGA. The DNA for the CDR3 is TGTGCCAGCAGCTTATTCCCTGCGGGCACAGATACGCAGTATTTT. Its protein is CASSLFPAGTDTQYF.

The V call is TRBV24-1, the J call TRBJ2-6; tentative D call: TRBD1 (6 bases). Germline V gene lookup returns CDR1 KGHDR and CDR2 SFDVKD. Between the trimmed V and J ends, which lost 2 bases and 2 bases, there was a span of 6 bases. There are 15 residues in the CDR3. CDR3 residues: CATSDSGAGANVLTF. CDR3 DNA sequence: TGTGCCACCAGTGATTCAGGGGCTGGGGCCAACGTCCTGACTTTC.

The chain combines TRBV25-1 with TRBJ2-7; 8 bases line up with TRBD2. The CDR3 has 15 amino acids. CDR1 MGHDK and CDR2 SYGVNS come from the germline V gene. V gave up 7 bases and J gave up 2 bases; unmatched junction bases: 10. For the CDR3, the DNA is TGTGCCAGCACCTCCGGGGGGGGCCCAACCTACGAGCAGTACTTC. Amino acid sequence: CASTSGGGPTYEQYF.

The rearrangement joins TRBV5-4 to TRBJ2-1; 11 bases line up with TRBD2. The CDR3 loop spans 15 amino acids. Germline V lookup: CDR1 SGHNT, CDR2 YYREEE (reference sequence). V was pared by 4 bases and J by 3 bases, with 3 bases of the junction left unmatched. For the CDR3, the DNA is TGTGCCAGCAGCCCGGGACTAGCGGTCTACAATGAGCAGTTCTTC. Protein: CASSPGLAVYNEQFF.

The rearrangement joins TRBV7-2 to TRBJ1-5; D gene uncertain. The germline V and J ends were trimmed by 4 bases and 11 bases, with 12 bases remaining between them. This CDR3 contains 12 residues. CDR1 SGHTA and CDR2 FQGNSA come from the germline V gene. The CDR3 sequence: CASSSPGLAQHF. The CDR3 DNA is TGTGCCAGCAGCTCCCCGGGTTTGGCCCAGCATTTT. Supplemented by reference TRBV7-2 and TRBJ1-5, the full variable domain reads GAGVSQSPSNKVTEKGKDVELRCDPISGHTALYWYRQSLGQGLEFLIYFQGNSAPDKSGLPSDRFSAERTGGSVSTLTIQRTQQEDSAVYLCASSSPGLAQHFGDGTRLSIL.

The genes are TRBV6-1 and TRBJ1-5, with D possibly being TRBD1 (5 bases). CDR1 is MNHNS, CDR2 SASEGT, per germline. Trimming took off 0 bases at V and 7 bases at J, with 13 bases between the two ends. The CDR3 has 15 amino acids. The CDR3 DNA is TGTGCCAGCAGTGAAGCGCTTCAGGGTTGGCAGCCCCAGCATTTT. As protein: CASSEALQGWQPQHF.

The chain recombines TRBV5-8 with TRBJ1-3, with D unresolved. Between the trimmed V and J ends, which lost 0 bases and 0 bases, there was a span of 7 bases. Germline V gene sequence: CDR1 SGHTS, CDR2 YDEGEE. The CDR3 length is 15 residues. Here the CDR3 DNA reads TGTGCCAGCAGCTTGGGAACTGTCTCTGGAAACACCATATATTTT. Its translation is CASSLGTVSGNTIYF.

V gene TRBV19 combines with J gene TRBJ2-1; TRBD2 matches at 10 bases. The V segment lost 4 bases and the J segment 1 base; nucleotides outside the gene matches: 7. CDR1 and CDR2 from the germline V gene are LNHDA and SQIVND (reference sequence). This CDR3 has 17 residues. The CDR3 spells CASSTHLLAGSYNEQFF. CDR3 sequence (DNA): TGTGCCAGTAGTACCCACCTACTAGCGGGATCCTACAATGAGCAGTTCTTC.

This clone was detected only a few times. CDR3 protein: CASSYLDRGQTEAFF. For the CDR3, the DNA is TGTGCCAGCTCATATCTCGACAGGGGACAAACTGAAGCTTTCTTT. The chain is built from TRBV18 and TRBJ1-1; 8 bases agree with TRBD1. The V and J ends lost 5 bases and 5 bases, in that order; junction bases with no gene match: 10. The CDR3 extends over 15 amino acids. CDR1 KGHSH and CDR2 LQKENI come from the germline V gene.

The chain has TRBV2 and TRBJ2-5; 7 nucleotides agree with TRBD1. This CDR3 is 13 amino acids long. J lost 2 bases, V lost 4 bases, and 1 base had no gene match. Germline CDR1 SNHLY, CDR2 FYNNEI. CDR3 nucleotides: TGTGCCAGCAGTGGGGACAGACAAGAGACCCAGTACTTC. As protein: CASSGDRQETQYF.